This TCR beta chain was captured in a study of T-cell reconstitution after alpha-beta-depleted transplantation in children. CDR1 and CDR2 from the germline V gene are SGHVS and FNYEAQ. CDR3 length equals 15 residues. V trimming: 3 bases; J trimming: 5 bases; junction bases outside the gene matches: 9. Library preparation (for TCRbeta) was performed with unique molecular identifiers. TCRdb analysed the PCR reads with MiXCR anew, one entry per CDR3 protein. The sample lists more than 150,000 distinct CDR3 sequences, roughly 15% occurring once. This clonotype was seen a few times. Material: PBMCs from the stem cell graft donor, obtained from the stem cell graft. The genes are TRBV7-6 and TRBJ2-7; 8 nucleotides line up with TRBD1. This receptor was identified in a human donor who donated a stem cell graft to a child with acute lymphoblastic leukemia. The CDR3 nucleotides read TGTGCCAGCAGCTTGGCAGGGGGCGCGGGCAACGAGCAGTACTTC. Amino acids: CASSLAGGAGNEQYF.